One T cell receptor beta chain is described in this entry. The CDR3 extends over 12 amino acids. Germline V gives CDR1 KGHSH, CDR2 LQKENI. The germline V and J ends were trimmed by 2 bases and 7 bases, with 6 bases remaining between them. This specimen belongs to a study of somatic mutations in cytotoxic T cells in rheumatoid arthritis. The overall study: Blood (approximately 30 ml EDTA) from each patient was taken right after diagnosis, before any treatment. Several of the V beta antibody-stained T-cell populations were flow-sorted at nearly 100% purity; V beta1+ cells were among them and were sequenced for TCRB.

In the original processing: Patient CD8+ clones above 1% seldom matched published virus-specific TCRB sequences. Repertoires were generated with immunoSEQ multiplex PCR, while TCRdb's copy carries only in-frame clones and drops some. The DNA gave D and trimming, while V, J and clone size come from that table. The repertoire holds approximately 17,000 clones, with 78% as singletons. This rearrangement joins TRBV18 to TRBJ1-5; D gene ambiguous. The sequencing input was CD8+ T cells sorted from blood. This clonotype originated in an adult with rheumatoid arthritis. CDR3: CASSPGSQPQHF. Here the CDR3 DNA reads TGTGCCAGCTCACCAGGTTCGCAGCCCCAGCATTTT.